The 17 T cell receptor beta chains below all came from one sample that was sequenced in a study of T cells in Graves' hyperthyroidism and ophthalmopathy. RNA transcripts were the template for amplifying TCR beta CDR3 regions. The study used the HTBI primer set for a first-round RT-PCR of the TCR CDR3. TCRdb itself ran the multiplex PCR reads through MiXCR, one entry per CDR3 protein. The sample holds about 360,000 distinct CDR3 sequences; less than 15% are singletons and the top ten take 9.2%. Sequenced material: blood. The receptors originated from a woman aged 18-35 years with Graves' hyperthyroidism.

As concerns this clonotype: A much larger clone is a single base away; this may be a read error. The rearrangement joins TRBV5-5 to TRBJ1-1, with D maybe TRBD1 (6 bases). This CDR3 is built from 14 residues. CDR1 is SGHKS and CDR2 is YYEKEE in the germline V gene (reference sequence). Trimming cost V 9 bases and J 0 bases, with 15 bases left between them. Written as DNA, the CDR3 is TGTGCCACAGGGGCAGGGCGCGTGAACACTGAAGCTTTCTTT. Residues: CATGAGRVNTEAFF.

This clonotype has ten or more counts. The chain has TRBV3-1 and TRBJ2-3; tentative D call: TRBD2 (6 bases). V lost 0 bases to trimming and J lost 2 bases, with 15 bases between them. The germline gives CDR1 LGHDT, CDR2 YNNKEL (reference sequence). The CDR3 totals 17 residues. CDR3 region: CASSQDRESGYTDTQYF. The DNA of the CDR3 is TGTGCCAGCAGCCAAGATCGGGAGAGCGGCTACACAGATACGCAGTATTTT.

This clonotype was observed many times. Written as DNA, the CDR3 is TGCGCCAGCAGCCAGCCACACAGGGTCGATGAAAAACTGTTTTTT. This codes for CASSQPHRVDEKLFF. The chain combines TRBV4-1 with TRBJ1-4; a weak D match, TRBD1 (6 bases). The length of the CDR3 is 15 residues. Trimming shortened V by 3 bases and J by 6 bases, and 14 bases separated the two germline ends. From germline, CDR1 is MGHRA and CDR2 YSYEKL.

This clonotype was seen repeatedly, ten times or more. V is TRBV19 and J is TRBJ1-1, with a weak D call TRBD1 (6 bases). V lost 4 bases to trimming and J lost 5 bases, with 17 bases between them. This CDR3 region has 15 residues. Germline values: CDR1 LNHDA, CDR2 SQIVND (reference sequence). The CDR3 region has the DNA TGTGCCAGTAGTAACCCGGGGGCATTAAGGACTGAAGCTTTCTTT. This encodes CASSNPGALRTEAFF.

This clonotype was seen a handful of times. The CDR3 carries no conserved terminal phenylalanine or tryptophan, so it likely arises from a read error. The chain recombines TRBV12-3 or TRBV12-4 with TRBJ1-1; possibly TRBD1 for D (5 bases). The ends were cut back, 3 bases at V and 4 bases at J, with 12 bases in the middle. The CDR3 runs 14 residues. CDR3 sequence: CASSLQGWGTEAFL. The CDR3 nucleotides are TGTGCCAGCAGTTTGCAGGGTTGGGGCACTGAAGCTTTCCTT.

This clonotype was detected many times. This rearrangement joins TRBV10-3 to TRBJ1-4; D might be TRBD1 (6 bases). Trimming shortened V by 0 bases and J by 6 bases, and 17 bases separated the two germline ends. Germline CDR1 is ENHRY and CDR2 is SYGVKD. This CDR3 is 17 amino acids long. CDR3 residues: CAISESSPRTADEKLFF. The CDR3 nucleotides read TGTGCCATCAGTGAGTCGAGCCCCAGGACAGCCGATGAAAAACTGTTTTTT.

V and J are TRBV27 and TRBJ2-3, with 11 bases identical to TRBD2. With V trimmed by 5 bases and J by 4 bases, 14 bases remained unmatched. This CDR3 spans 18 amino acids. Germline assignment: CDR1 MNHEY and CDR2 SMNVEV (reference sequence). The CDR3 spells CASSITPLAGGEADTQYF. CDR3 nucleotide sequence: TGTGCCAGCAGTATAACCCCCTTAGCGGGGGGGGAGGCAGATACGCAGTATTTT.

This clonotype has just a few counts. The J gene is TRBJ2-3, the V gene TRBV20-1; no definite D call. Germline CDR1 reads DFQATT; CDR2 reads SNEGSKA (reference sequence). CDR3 size: 14 residues. V dropped 6 bases and J dropped 1 base, with 14 bases sitting between them. The CDR3 coding sequence is TGCAGTGCAAGTCTAGGGATGGGCACAGATACGCAGTATTTT. Encoded protein: CSASLGMGTDTQYF.

This clonotype was observed many times. The rearrangement joins TRBV7-8 to TRBJ1-5, with no clear D. Germline V lookup: CDR1 SGHVS, CDR2 FQNEAQ. The CDR3 sequence is 15 residues long. V was trimmed by 6 bases and J by 0 bases, leaving 12 bases between them. The DNA of the CDR3 is TGTGCCAGCAGAGTCGGGAGGGTTAGCAATCAGCCCCAGCATTTT. This codes for CASRVGRVSNQPQHF.

This clonotype showed up many times. The chain uses TRBV12-3 or TRBV12-4 and TRBJ1-3, with D maybe TRBD1 (6 bases). This CDR3 region has 14 residues. The V end was cut by 3 bases, the J end by 3 bases, with 9 bases between. In nucleotides, the CDR3 is TGTGCCAGCAGTTTGGCCAGGGGTGGAAACACCATATATTTT. It is translated as CASSLARGGNTIYF.

This clonotype was seen repeatedly, ten times or more. The chain recombines TRBV3-1 with TRBJ1-1, with 7 bases identical to TRBD1. This CDR3 is 15 amino acids long. Germline CDR1 is LGHDT and CDR2 is YNNKEL (reference sequence). V was clipped by 4 bases and J by 2 bases; unmatched bases: 7. CDR3 sequence: CASSPRQGYNTEAFF. Here the CDR3 DNA reads TGTGCCAGCAGCCCCAGACAGGGCTACAACACTGAAGCTTTCTTT. The complete variable domain, with remaining parts taken from reference TRBV3-1 and TRBJ1-1, reads DTAVSQTPKYLVTQMGNDKSIKCEQNLGHDTMYWYKQDSKKFLKIMFSYNNKELIINETVPNRFSPKSPDKAHLNLHINSLELGDSAVYFCASSPRQGYNTEAFFGQGTRLTVV.

In this sample, this clonotype turned up a few times. V and J are TRBV24-1 and TRBJ1-3, with D unclear. Trimming removed 5 bases from V and 4 bases from J, with 8 bases in between. From germline, CDR1 is KGHDR and CDR2 SFDVKD. The CDR3 has 13 residues. CDR3 region: CATSGTTGNTIYF. For the CDR3, the DNA is TGTGCCACCAGTGGGACGACAGGAAACACCATATATTTT.

This clonotype showed up many times. The V and J genes are TRBV28 and TRBJ1-5, with 7 bases aligning to TRBD1. The length of the CDR3 is 15 residues. V trimming: 6 bases; J trimming: 5 bases; junction bases outside the gene matches: 10. Germline CDR1 reads MDHEN; CDR2 reads SYDVKM. The CDR3 sequence is CASRPMQGDYQPQHF. The CDR3 bases are TGTGCCAGCAGACCAATGCAGGGGGATTATCAGCCCCAGCATTTT.

This clonotype was seen ten or more times. This rearrangement joins TRBV20-1 to TRBJ1-4, with a weak D call TRBD1 (6 bases). Trimming took 5 bases from V and 8 from J, leaving 18 bases between them. Germline values: CDR1 DFQATT, CDR2 SNEGSKA (reference sequence). This CDR3 is built from 14 residues. CDR3 coding DNA: TGCAGTGCTCCACACTACAGGGTGGGGGAAAAACTGTTTTTT. This translates into CSAPHYRVGEKLFF.

This clonotype was counted many times. This chain joins TRBV19 and TRBJ2-2, with 7 bases identical to TRBD2. J was trimmed by 4 bases and V by 3 bases; bases with no gene match: 8. The CDR3 is 16 amino acids. Germline V CDR1 and CDR2: LNHDA, SQIVND (reference sequence). The CDR3: CASSIWGRAITGELFF. In DNA, the CDR3 is TGTGCCAGTAGTATCTGGGGGAGGGCCATCACCGGGGAGCTGTTTTTT.

This clonotype was counted ten times or more. The V and J genes are TRBV2 and TRBJ2-1; perhaps D is TRBD1 or TRBD2 (5 bases each). The CDR3 has 15 amino acids. Per the germline V gene, CDR1 is SNHLY and CDR2 is FYNNEI. Deletions cut 1 base from V and 6 bases from J, with 13 bases between. The CDR3, as DNA: TGTGCCAGCAGTGAAGGGGGGACGGGCGCCAATGAGCAGTTCTTC. Its protein is CASSEGGTGANEQFF.

The V and J genes are TRBV6-5 and TRBJ2-1; 7 bases fit TRBD1. Per germline, CDR1 MNHEY and CDR2 SVGAGI. The CDR3 runs to 13 residues. Trimming took 0 bases from V and 16 from J; bases not matched to a gene: 9. The CDR3 DNA reads TGTGCCAGCAGTTACTCGGAACAGGGGCCTTGCTTCTTC. Protein sequence: CASSYSEQGPCFF.